In this sample, the clone carrying this T cell receptor (beta chain) turned up a few times. Its antigen is unidentified. TCRdb processed the 5' RACE reads anew with MiXCR; each CDR3 protein has one entry. The sample records a few hundred thousand distinct CDR3 sequences, approximately 4% being singletons. This sample is drawn from a study of T cells after yellow fever vaccination. Study-wide points: Abundant bulk-population clonotypes could contaminate the FACS-sorted repertoires. A small proportion of clonotypes was detected in both the CD4 and CD8 compartments. Secondary responses were weaker yet peaked faster, day 5 versus 15. A large majority of primary-vaccination clones showed up again after the booster (under 98% CD4, roughly 88% CD8).

The CDR3 is made up of 11 amino acids. Germline V gene data show CDR1 as MNHEY and CDR2 as SVGAGI. V lost 4 bases to trimming and J lost 6 bases, with 6 bases between them. Sequencing was performed on PBMCs, taken 5 days after the yellow fever booster vaccination. The genes are TRBV6-5 and TRBJ1-1, with no clear D. This clonotype originated in a man aged 18-30 years who received the YFV17D yellow fever vaccine. This CDR3 reads CASSSGPEAFF. The CDR3 DNA sequence: TGTGCCAGCAGTTCCGGCCCTGAAGCTTTCTTT.